These 19 T cell receptor beta chains share one sample of origin, sequenced in a study of blood T cell repertoires in COVID-19. Some clones are missing from TCRdb's copy, which holds only in-frame ones; the method was immunoSEQ multiplex PCR. The sample has 130,000 or so clones; roughly four fifths are singletons. What was sequenced was peripheral blood. The receptor source for this set is a human donor in a cohort sampled during active COVID-19.

The V gene is TRBV4-3, the J gene TRBJ2-1, with 10 bases identical to TRBD2. The CDR3 length is 18 residues. Germline V CDR1 and CDR2: LGHNA, YSLEER. Trimming removed 2 bases from V and 6 bases from J; junction bases left unmatched: 13. Written as DNA, the CDR3 is TGCGCCAGCAGCCAAAACAAGTGGGTAGCTAGCGGGGGCAATGAGCAGTTCTTC. As protein: CASSQNKWVASGGNEQFF.

The chain has TRBV19 and TRBJ2-1, with D perhaps TRBD2 (7 bases). The ends were cut back, 6 bases at V and 4 bases at J, with 16 bases in the middle. The CDR3 spans 15 residues. Germline CDR1 reads LNHDA; CDR2 reads SQIVND (reference sequence). The CDR3 region has the DNA TGTGCCAGTAGCCCTCGAGGGGGGGGGTACAATGAGCAGTTCTTC. Its translation: CASSPRGGGYNEQFF.

This chain uses TRBV24-1 with TRBJ2-3; 7 bases agree with TRBD2. V was pared by 4 bases and J by 10 bases, with 10 bases of the junction left unmatched. Germline CDR1 KGHDR, CDR2 SFDVKD. The CDR3 extends over 14 amino acids. The CDR3 coding sequence is TGTGCCACCAGTGAGACGGGAGGCCAATTGTCGCAGTATTTT. The encoded protein is CATSETGGQLSQYF.

This rearrangement joins TRBV7-9 to TRBJ2-3; D might be TRBD2 (6 bases). V lost 1 base, J lost 6 bases, and 17 bases lay in between. CDR3 length: 16 residues. Germline assignment: CDR1 SEHNR and CDR2 FQNEAQ (reference sequence). The CDR3 sequence is CASSLGFAGRGDTQYF. The CDR3 DNA reads as TGTGCCAGCAGCTTAGGGTTTGCGGGGCGTGGGGATACGCAGTATTTT.

Turning to this clone: At one end the junction does not follow the germline gene, possibly because of a read error. Different DNA sequences within this sample yield the same CDR3. The V gene is TRBV19, the J gene TRBJ1-5; a possible D gene is TRBD1 (6 bases). Germline V gene data show CDR1 as LNHDA and CDR2 as SQIVND (reference sequence). The CDR3 is 15 amino acids. The CDR3 loop reads CASSMVRDISRPQHF. CDR3 DNA sequence: TGTGCCAGCAGTATGGTCCGGGACATAAGTCGGCCCCAGCATTTT.

The V and J genes are TRBV9 and TRBJ1-5; 7 bases are shared with TRBD1. The CDR3 loop spans 14 amino acids. V gave up 6 bases and J gave up 10 bases; unmatched junction bases: 13. Germline lookup yields CDR1 SGDLS and CDR2 YYNGEE. CDR3 sequence reads: CASNPGTAIQPQHF. The CDR3 DNA follows: TGTGCCAGCAACCCCGGGACAGCAATTCAACCCCAGCATTTT.

The chain uses TRBV19 and TRBJ1-5; 8 bases agree with TRBD1. The CDR3 consists of 14 residues. Per germline, CDR1 LNHDA and CDR2 SQIVND (reference sequence). V lost 9 bases and J lost 7; bases outside the gene matches: 11. DNA of the CDR3: TGTGCCAGCACCGACAGGGGCAAAGGGCAGCCCCAGCATTTT. It codes for CASTDRGKGQPQHF.

The chain uses TRBV9 and TRBJ1-6; D is unresolved. CDR3 length: 17 residues. V gave up 0 bases and J gave up 0 bases, with 10 bases separating them. Germline-derived CDR1 and CDR2 are SGDLS and YYNGEE. The CDR3 DNA follows: TGTGCCAGCAGCGTAGAGGAGGAGAGCTCCTATAATTCACCCCTCCACTTT. Amino acids: CASSVEEESSYNSPLHF.

This chain links TRBV19 with TRBJ2-1, with D perhaps TRBD2 (6 bases). The CDR3 length is 14 residues. V lost 3 bases and J lost 1, with 7 bases in between. Germline CDR1 reads LNHDA; CDR2 reads SQIVND (reference sequence). CDR3 coding DNA: TGTGCCAGTAGTATGGGGGGATCCTACAATGAGCAGTTCTTC. The encoded protein is CASSMGGSYNEQFF.

The chain joins TRBV7-2 to TRBJ2-1; 12 bases agree with TRBD1. Trimming cost V 5 bases and J 8 bases; bases outside gene matches: 7. The germline V gene has CDR1 SGHTA and CDR2 FQGNSA. The CDR3 spans 15 residues. The CDR3 nucleotides read TGTGCCAGCAGCCCAGGGACAGGGGGCAGCTATGAGCAGTTCTTC. It yields the protein CASSPGTGGSYEQFF.

This chain links TRBV3-1 (or the pseudogene TRBV3-2) with TRBJ1-1; D may be TRBD1 (6 bases). The CDR3 length is 13 residues. V gave up 1 base and J gave up 11 bases, with 14 bases separating them. Germline CDR1 is LGHDT and CDR2 is YNNKEL (reference sequence). The CDR3 loop reads CASSQAEGTRAFF. DNA of the CDR3: TGTGCCAGCAGCCAAGCCGAGGGGACACGGGCTTTCTTT.

This clone was detected only a few times. V and J are TRBV7-2 and TRBJ1-4; no reliable D call. Germline V gene data show CDR1 as SGHTA and CDR2 as FQGNSA. The V end lost 3 bases, the J end lost 6 bases, and 14 bases lay between the germline ends. This CDR3 is built from 15 residues. The CDR3 spells CASSFADIFDEKLFF. CDR3 DNA sequence: TGTGCCAGCAGCTTCGCGGATATCTTCGATGAAAAACTGTTTTTT.

This chain joins TRBV6-5 and TRBJ1-5, with a weak D call TRBD1 (6 bases). The germline V and J ends were trimmed by 6 bases and 7 bases, with 16 bases remaining between them. This CDR3 has 14 residues. Germline assignment: CDR1 MNHEY and CDR2 SVGAGI. The CDR3 DNA follows: TGTGCCAGCAGGATAACAGGGAATCGACAGCCCCAGCATTTT. Translating it yields CASRITGNRQPQHF.

CDR3 in amino acids: CASSVTGGPLTFGNTIYF. As DNA, the CDR3 is TGTGCCAGCAGCGTTACAGGGGGCCCCCTAACTTTCGGAAACACCATATATTTT. The chain has TRBV7-2 and TRBJ1-3; 9 bases are a match to TRBD1. Germline V CDR1 and CDR2: SGHTA, FQGNSA. CDR3 length: 18 residues. The V segment lost 5 bases and the J segment 4 bases; nucleotides outside the gene matches: 15.

The rearrangement links TRBV4-1 to TRBJ2-7, with a weak D call TRBD1 (5 bases). Germline lookup yields CDR1 MGHRA and CDR2 YSYEKL. This CDR3 is built from 15 residues. Trimming removed 1 base from V and 4 bases from J, with 14 bases in between. CDR3 DNA: TGCGCCAGCAGCCAAGTAGAGTCGCAGGGTTACGAGCAGTACTTC. It specifies CASSQVESQGYEQYF.

The sample holds a few counts of this clone. This chain links TRBV14 with TRBJ1-6; D ambiguous. V lost 3 bases and J 8 bases, leaving 11 bases between the germline ends. Germline CDR1 SGHDN, CDR2 FVKESK. This CDR3 is built from 14 residues. DNA of the CDR3: TGTGCCAGCAGCCAGGCTCTCGGGTATTCACCCCTCCACTTT. Translating gives CASSQALGYSPLHF.

A remark on this clone: One end of the junction does not line up with germline, which may come from a read error. This chain uses TRBV11-2 with TRBJ1-1; unclear D gene. Germline-derived CDR1 and CDR2 are SGHAT and FQNNGV. CDR3 length equals 12 residues. Here the CDR3 reads CASSLDRTEAFF. CDR3 DNA sequence: TGTGCCAGCAGCCTAGATAGAACTGAAGCTTTCTTT.

The J gene is TRBJ1-5, the V gene TRBV18; TRBD1 aligns across 9 bases. The V gene end was trimmed by 3 bases and the J gene end by 4 bases; junction bases not matched to a gene: 4. This CDR3 has 15 amino acids. From germline, CDR1 is KGHSH and CDR2 LQKENI. The CDR3 loop is CASSPYRGPNQPQHF. CDR3 bases: TGTGCCAGCTCACCCTACAGGGGGCCTAATCAGCCCCAGCATTTT. The whole variable domain, remainder taken from reference TRBV18 and TRBJ1-5, is NAGVMQNPRHLVRRRGQEARLRCSPMKGHSHVYWYRQLPEEGLKFMVYLQKENIIDESGMPKERFSAEFPKEGPSILRIQQVVRGDSAAYFCASSPYRGPNQPQHFGDGTRLSIL.

The rearrangement links TRBV5-1 to TRBJ1-1; 7 nucleotides line up with TRBD1. Trimming at V came to 5 bases and at J to 3 bases, leaving 7 bases not matched to a gene. The CDR3 has 14 amino acids. Germline V gives CDR1 SGHRS, CDR2 YFSETQ. The DNA of the CDR3 is TGCGCCAGCAGTCGAACAGGGGCGGACACTGAAGCTTTCTTT. The encoded protein is CASSRTGADTEAFF.